This TCR beta chain is from a study of T cells in Graves' hyperthyroidism and ophthalmopathy. As for the study in general: Peripheral blood collection took place at initial diagnosis, before any treatment. Findings and caveats of the study: Blood also carried most thyroid clonotypes expanded above 0.001. The model identified upcoming ophthalmopathy a median 6.5 months ahead of onset. In simple terms, a model built on 13 V-J features told ophthalmopathy apart from stable hyperthyroidism.

The ends lost 6 bases at V and 7 bases at J; junction bases unmatched: 8. From germline, CDR1 is MNHEY and CDR2 SVGEGT. The CDR3 contains 15 residues. RNA transcripts were the template for amplifying TCR beta CDR3 regions. A set of HTBI primers served as the primers for a first-round RT-PCR of the TCR CDR3. Each CDR3 protein is one row after TCRdb ran MiXCR on the multiplex PCR reads. The sample includes fewer than 400,000 distinct CDR3 sequences, approximately 25% of them seen just once. Concerning this clonotype itself: The antigen is undetermined.

This sequence joins TRBV6-2 or TRBV6-3 and TRBJ2-1, with 11 bases lining up with TRBD2. This receptor was identified in a man aged 50 to 59 with Graves' hyperthyroidism. The source material was blood. The CDR3 sequence is CASRPLAGALNEQFF. DNA of the CDR3: TGTGCCAGCAGACCACTAGCGGGAGCCTTGAATGAGCAGTTCTTC.